This entry lists 27 T cell receptor beta chains sequenced from one sample in a study of PD-1 blockade in mismatch repair-deficient tumors. The method was immunoSEQ multiplex PCR; TCRdb's version includes in-frame clones alone and lacks a portion of them. The data contain around 110,000 clones, 60% to 85% of them singletons. The sample in question was peripheral blood, obtained about 13 months after starting pembrolizumab. The receptor set was obtained from an adult with mismatch repair-deficient cancer.

The chain is built from TRBV2 and TRBJ2-3; 10 positions match TRBD1. This CDR3 has 13 residues. Germline CDR1 SNHLY, CDR2 FYNNEI. The V and J ends lost 9 bases and 3 bases, in that order; junction bases with no gene match: 3. The CDR3 DNA reads TGTGCCAGGGAGGGACAGGGGACAGATACGCAGTATTTT. This codes for CAREGQGTDTQYF. Full variable domain (rest looked up from reference TRBV2 and TRBJ2-3): EPEVTQTPSHQVTQMGQEVILRCVPISNHLYFYWYRQILGQKVEFLVSFYNNEISEKSEIFDDQFSVERPDGSNFTLKIRSTKLEDSAMYFCAREGQGTDTQYFGPGTRLTVL.

This clone showed up just a few times. Other DNA sequences in the same sample also yield this CDR3. V is TRBV7-6 and J is TRBJ2-1; 7 bases fit TRBD2. The V segment lost 1 base and the J segment 0 bases; nucleotides outside the gene matches: 3. The CDR3 consists of 16 residues. CDR1 and CDR2 from the germline V gene are SGHVS and FNYEAQ. The CDR3 reads CASSLEGGSSYNEQFF. CDR3 DNA: TGTGCCAGCAGCTTAGAAGGCGGGAGCTCCTACAATGAGCAGTTCTTC.

The CDR3 region is CASSSLPDGSYEQYF. In DNA form, the CDR3 reads TGTGCCAGCAGCTCTCTCCCGGACGGATCCTACGAGCAGTACTTC. The rearrangement joins TRBV7-6 to TRBJ2-7; no firm D call. Looked up from germline, CDR1 is SGHVS and CDR2 is FNYEAQ. The CDR3 covers 15 residues. Trimming removed 4 bases at V and 1 base at J, with 14 bases between.

The chain recombines TRBV5-1 with TRBJ2-2; 8 positions match TRBD2. The CDR3 extends over 20 amino acids. V trimming: 1 base; J trimming: 4 bases; junction bases outside the gene matches: 18. Germline-derived CDR1 and CDR2 are SGHRS and YFSETQ. The CDR3 DNA is TGCGCCAGCAGCTTGCCCGTCGAGCCCCTAGCGGGCCTGGCCACCGGGGAGCTGTTTTTT. This gives the protein CASSLPVEPLAGLATGELFF.

V and J are TRBV23-1 and TRBJ2-7; no firm D call. TRBV23-1 is assigned to the ORF class and has an uncertain function. The CDR3 consists of 15 residues. V shed 2 bases and J shed 6 bases, with 17 bases lying between them. CDR3 sequence reads: CASSQTDTQDGEQYF. Written as DNA, the CDR3 is TGCGCCAGCAGTCAAACCGACACCCAGGATGGCGAGCAGTACTTC.

At least ten counts were recorded for this clone. The rearrangement links TRBV5-5 to TRBJ2-2, with TRBD1 matching 8 bases. There are 16 residues in the CDR3. Germline values: CDR1 SGHKS, CDR2 YYEKEE (reference sequence). V lost 1 base and J lost 0; bases outside the gene matches: 2. The CDR3 loop reads CASSLRGQANTGELFF. The CDR3 DNA follows: TGTGCCAGCAGCTTGAGGGGACAGGCGAACACCGGGGAGCTGTTTTTT.

The chain links TRBV9 to TRBJ2-1, with a possible D match to TRBD2 (6 bases). V was trimmed by 4 bases and J by 10 bases, leaving 12 bases between them. Germline V gives CDR1 SGDLS, CDR2 YYNGEE. This CDR3 has 12 residues. The CDR3 loop reads CASSIGGLEQFF. The CDR3 DNA is TGTGCCAGCAGCATCGGGGGACTGGAGCAGTTCTTC.

CDR3 sequence reads: CASSLGPGTEAFF. CDR3 in DNA: TGCGCCAGCAGCTTGGGACCGGGCACTGAAGCTTTCTTT. J is TRBJ1-1 and V is TRBV5-1; D is undetermined. The V gene's germline CDR1 is SGHRS and CDR2 YFSETQ. The CDR3 is 13 amino acids. Trimming left V 0 bases short and J 4 bases short, with 7 bases between.

This clone occurred a few times. The chain carries TRBV6-5 and TRBJ1-2; D not resolved. CDR1 and CDR2 from the germline V gene are MNHEY and SVGAGI. The V end lost 10 bases, the J end lost 7 bases, and 25 bases lay between the germline ends. CDR3 length equals 15 residues. The chain's CDR3 is CATNGLNPPGGGYTF. The CDR3 DNA is TGTGCCACCAATGGCCTAAACCCCCCGGGAGGTGGCTACACCTTC.

The chain is built from TRBV12-5 and TRBJ2-3; D may be TRBD1 (5 bases). CDR1 is LGHNT and CDR2 is FRNRAP in the germline V gene. There are 14 residues in the CDR3. Trimming removed 6 bases at V and 2 bases at J, with 12 bases between. CDR3 loop: CASGQTQVTDTQYF. The CDR3 DNA reads as TGTGCTAGTGGCCAAACACAGGTCACAGATACGCAGTATTTT.

CDR3 in DNA: TGTGCCAGCACCCTAGGCCTTCCGGGACAGGGGCCCTACAATGAGCAGTTCTTC. Protein: CASTLGLPGQGPYNEQFF. This sequence joins TRBV28 and TRBJ2-1; 10 bases map to TRBD1. The trim removed 7 bases at V and 2 bases at J, leaving 14 bases unmatched. The germline gives CDR1 MDHEN, CDR2 SYDVKM. There are 18 residues in the CDR3.

The V and J genes are TRBV18 and TRBJ2-1; D is unresolved. Per the germline V gene, CDR1 is KGHSH and CDR2 is LQKENI. CDR3 length: 14 residues. V was clipped by 3 bases and J by 8 bases, with 14 bases between them. Here the CDR3 reads CASSPPLVLYEQFF. DNA of the CDR3: TGTGCCAGCTCACCGCCGCTAGTTCTCTATGAGCAGTTCTTC.

The rearrangement uses TRBV27 and TRBJ2-5; D gene ambiguous. Trimming took 8 bases from V and 4 from J, leaving 11 bases between them. CDR1 is MNHEY, CDR2 SMNVEV, per germline (reference sequence). CDR3 length equals 12 residues. This chain's CDR3 is CASGLGPETQYF. The CDR3 nucleotides read TGTGCCAGCGGGCTAGGTCCAGAGACCCAGTACTTC.

This chain connects TRBV9 to TRBJ2-1; D is undetermined. V lost 7 bases and J lost 2, with 10 bases in between. Germline V gives CDR1 SGDLS, CDR2 YYNGEE. CDR3 length: 13 residues. The CDR3 sequence is CASSPDPYNEQFF. The CDR3 DNA reads as TGTGCCAGCTCTCCAGACCCCTACAATGAGCAGTTCTTC.

The rearrangement joins TRBV29-1 to TRBJ1-4; 8 positions agree with TRBD1. The germline gives CDR1 SQVTM, CDR2 ANQGSEA. V lost 7 bases, J lost 8 bases, and 9 bases stayed unmatched. The CDR3 totals 13 residues. The CDR3 here is CSARQGREEKLFF. The CDR3 region has the DNA TGCAGCGCAAGACAGGGGAGGGAGGAAAAACTGTTTTTT.

The J gene is TRBJ1-1, the V gene TRBV10-3, with D possibly matching TRBD1 (5 bases). This CDR3 is built from 12 residues. Germline lookup yields CDR1 ENHRY and CDR2 SYGVKD. V was trimmed by 6 bases and J by 5 bases, leaving 10 bases between them. CDR3 DNA: TGTGCCATCAGCGAGAGGGGAACTGAAGCTTTCTTT. It codes for CAISERGTEAFF.

The chain joins TRBV14 to TRBJ1-1; the D is unclear. CDR1 and CDR2 (germline): SGHDN, FVKESK. The germline V and J ends were trimmed by 3 bases and 5 bases, with 10 bases remaining between them. The CDR3 sequence is 13 residues long. The CDR3 DNA sequence: TGTGCCAGCAGCCAGGGGTTGAGAACTGAAGCTTTCTTT. This translates into CASSQGLRTEAFF. Full variable domain (rest looked up from reference TRBV14 and TRBJ1-1): EAGVTQFPSHSVIEKGQTVTLRCDPISGHDNLYWYRRVMGKEIKFLLHFVKESKQDESGMPNNRFLAERTGGTYSTLKVQPAELEDSGVYFCASSQGLRTEAFFGQGTRLTVV.

The V call is TRBV7-6, the J call TRBJ2-7; 9 positions agree with TRBD2. The CDR3 runs 16 residues. CDR1 and CDR2 (germline): SGHVS, FNYEAQ. The ends lost 1 base at V and 4 bases at J; junction bases unmatched: 8. The CDR3 is CASSLVGSGSAYEQYF. The CDR3 nucleotides are TGTGCCAGCAGCTTAGTCGGTAGCGGGAGCGCATACGAGCAGTACTTC.

The chain couples TRBV5-6 to TRBJ1-2; the match to TRBD1 covers 7 bases. There are 12 residues in the CDR3. Germline CDR1 SGHDT, CDR2 YYEEEE. With 1 base clipped from V and 10 bases from J, the junction kept 4 bases outside the gene matches. The chain's CDR3 is CASSLQGTVYTF. CDR3 DNA: TGTGCCAGCAGCTTGCAAGGGACAGTCTACACCTTC.

The V gene is TRBV27, the J gene TRBJ1-1, with a possible D match to TRBD1 (5 bases). V lost 6 bases and J 6 bases, leaving 14 bases between the germline ends. Per germline, CDR1 MNHEY and CDR2 SMNVEV (reference sequence). The CDR3 covers 13 residues. This CDR3 is CASSSLGVAEAFF. The CDR3 DNA reads TGTGCCAGCAGCTCCCTGGGGGTTGCTGAAGCTTTCTTT.

This chain joins TRBV6-5 and TRBJ1-3; D is unclear. Looked up from germline, CDR1 is MNHEY and CDR2 is SVGAGI. The CDR3 is 13 residues long. V was pared by 8 bases and J by 0 bases, with 8 bases between. DNA of the CDR3: TGTGCCAGCCGCCTACGCTCTGGAAACACCATATATTTT. Its protein product is CASRLRSGNTIYF.

In its sample, this clone was seen many times. The chain recombines TRBV30 with TRBJ1-1; no definite D call. The CDR3 is 13 residues long. Germline CDR1 GTSNPN, CDR2 SVGIG (reference sequence). Trimming cost V 2 bases and J 1 base, with 8 bases left between them. The CDR3 loop is CAWSKTPNTEAFF. The CDR3 DNA reads TGTGCCTGGAGTAAAACACCGAACACTGAAGCTTTCTTT. Full variable domain (missing parts from reference TRBV30 and TRBJ1-1): SQTIHQWPATLVQPVGSPLSLECTVEGTSNPNLYWYRQAAGRGLQLLFYSVGIGQISSEVPQNLSASRPQDRQFILSSKKLLLSDSGFYLCAWSKTPNTEAFFGQGTRLTVV.

The gene calls are TRBV5-1 and TRBJ1-5; D is undetermined. Germline lookup yields CDR1 SGHRS and CDR2 YFSETQ. V lost 0 bases to trimming and J lost 4 bases, with 8 bases between them. This CDR3 comprises 14 residues. The CDR3 here is CASSLASGNQPQHF. CDR3 in DNA: TGCGCCAGCAGCTTGGCCAGTGGGAATCAGCCCCAGCATTTT.

J is TRBJ2-5 and V is TRBV7-9; no definite D call. V lost 1 base and J 4 bases, leaving 10 bases between the germline ends. CDR3 length: 14 amino acids. The germline gives CDR1 SEHNR, CDR2 FQNEAQ (reference sequence). CDR3 loop: CASSLEVIRETQYF. The DNA of the CDR3 is TGTGCCAGCAGCTTAGAAGTGATCAGAGAGACCCAGTACTTC.

This chain joins TRBV5-6 and TRBJ2-2; TRBD2 matches at 9 bases. V lost 1 base, J lost 4 bases, and 11 bases stayed unmatched. The V gene's germline CDR1 is SGHDT and CDR2 YYEEEE. The CDR3 is made up of 18 amino acids. The CDR3 region has the DNA TGTGCCAGCAGCTTGTCCTTCGGCGGGAGGGCGGGCACCGGGGAGCTGTTTTTT. Translation gives CASSLSFGGRAGTGELFF.

The V call is TRBV11-3, the J call TRBJ1-3; weak D call: TRBD1 (5 bases). The CDR3 contains 14 residues. Germline assignment: CDR1 SGHNT and CDR2 YENEEA. V lost 5 bases and J 2 bases, leaving 10 bases between the germline ends. The CDR3 region has the DNA TGTGCCAGCAGCGTAGGACAAGCTGGAAACACCATATATTTT. This codes for CASSVGQAGNTIYF. Combining the CDR3 with reference TRBV11-3 and TRBJ1-3 gives the whole variable domain EAGVVQSPRYKIIEKKQPVAFWCNPISGHNTLYWYLQNLGQGPELLIRYENEEAVDDSQLPKDRFSAERLKGVDSTLKIQPAELGDSAVYLCASSVGQAGNTIYFGEGSWLTVV.

The CDR3, as DNA: TGCGCCAGCAGCCAAGGGACAGGCTCCCCTAGCACAGATACGCAGTATTTT. Protein sequence: CASSQGTGSPSTDTQYF. The chain recombines TRBV4-3 with TRBJ2-3; TRBD1 agrees at 7 bases. The CDR3 has 17 amino acids. V lost 1 base to trimming and J lost 0 bases; unmatched junction nucleotides: 7. Germline CDR1 LGHNA, CDR2 YSLEER.